Presented here are 31 T cell receptor beta chains from one specimen sequenced in a study of blood T cell repertoires in COVID-19. TCRdb's copy holds only in-frame clones and misses some; the assay was immunoSEQ multiplex PCR. The repertoire holds about 100,000 clones, with about 86% as singletons. The sample comprised PBMCs or T cells enriched from blood (not recorded which). Receptor source: a woman in her fifties or sixties who had recovered from COVID-19.

A remark on this clone: In the same sample, other DNA sequences code for this CDR3. CDR3 nucleotide sequence: TGTGCCAGCAGCCTTTTCCAAGAGACCCAGTACTTC. Translating it yields CASSLFQETQYF. The chain couples TRBV6-5 to TRBJ2-5; D remains ambiguous. V lost 6 bases and J 1 base, leaving 6 bases between the germline ends. The CDR3 has 12 amino acids. Germline V lookup: CDR1 MNHEY, CDR2 SVGAGI.

This clone was seen just once. CDR3 nucleotide sequence: TGTGCCACCAGTGATCCGGGACAGGGGGGAAAAGCTTTCTTT. Its translation is CATSDPGQGGKAFF. The chain employs TRBV24-1 and TRBJ1-1; 11 bases map to TRBD1. Germline V CDR1 and CDR2: KGHDR, SFDVKD. V was clipped by 3 bases and J by 9 bases; unmatched bases: 5. CDR3 length equals 14 residues.

The gene calls are TRBV24-1 and TRBJ1-2; TRBD1 aligns across 12 bases. Per germline, CDR1 KGHDR and CDR2 SFDVKD. The CDR3 is 16 residues long. Germline trimming cut 0 bases from V and 8 bases from J; bases unmatched to any gene: 6. The CDR3 protein is CATSDLGTGGGRGYTF. The CDR3 bases are TGTGCCACCAGTGATTTGGGGACAGGGGGCGGACGCGGCTACACCTTC.

This chain uses TRBV5-6 with TRBJ2-3; weak D call: TRBD2 (6 bases). V lost 4 bases and J 0 bases, leaving 12 bases between the germline ends. Per the germline V gene, CDR1 is SGHDT and CDR2 is YYEEEE. The CDR3 runs to 15 residues. CDR3 DNA: TGTGCCAGCAGCCACGGGACTTTTAGCACAGATACGCAGTATTTT. Its protein product is CASSHGTFSTDTQYF. Full variable domain (outside the CDR3, taken from reference TRBV5-6 and TRBJ2-3): DAGVTQSPTHLIKTRGQQVTLRCSPKSGHDTVSWYQQALGQGPQFIFQYYEEEERQRGNFPDRFSGHQFPNYSSELNVNALLLGDSALYLCASSHGTFSTDTQYFGPGTRLTVL.

V and J are TRBV18 and TRBJ2-3, with D tentatively TRBD2 (5 bases). Germline V lookup: CDR1 KGHSH, CDR2 LQKENI. V was cut by 3 bases and J by 1 base, with 11 bases left in between. This CDR3 is built from 15 residues. CDR3 in amino acids: CASSPRERGTDTQYF. The CDR3 coding sequence is TGTGCCAGCTCACCCCGGGAAAGGGGCACAGATACGCAGTATTTT.

The V and J genes are TRBV7-2 and TRBJ2-3, with D hard to call. Trimming shortened V by 2 bases and J by 5 bases, and 8 bases separated the two germline ends. The germline V gene has CDR1 SGHTA and CDR2 FQGNSA. This CDR3 contains 13 residues. The CDR3 loop reads CASSLPLLDTQYF. The CDR3 region has the DNA TGTGCCAGCAGCTTACCCCTCTTAGATACGCAGTATTTT.

This chain links TRBV28 with TRBJ2-5; D not certain. Germline V gene sequence: CDR1 MDHEN, CDR2 SYDVKM. CDR3 size: 14 residues. V lost 2 bases and J lost 1, with 8 bases in between. The CDR3 here is CASSLMGSQETQYF. In DNA form, the CDR3 reads TGTGCCAGCAGTTTAATGGGCTCCCAAGAGACCCAGTACTTC.

The chain links TRBV7-9 to TRBJ1-3, with a weak D call TRBD1 (6 bases). Germline V gives CDR1 SEHNR, CDR2 FQNEAQ (reference sequence). The CDR3 sequence is 16 residues long. V shed 4 bases and J shed 0 bases, with 13 bases lying between them. CDR3 in amino acids: CASSSPGQTSGNTIYF. CDR3 coding DNA: TGTGCCAGCAGCTCGCCGGGACAAACCTCTGGAAACACCATATATTTT.

The chain links TRBV11-2 to TRBJ1-3, with TRBD1 identical over 9 bases. Trimming removed 6 bases from V and 0 bases from J; junction bases left unmatched: 6. The CDR3 is 16 amino acids. Germline lookup yields CDR1 SGHAT and CDR2 FQNNGV. The CDR3 DNA sequence: TGTGCCAGCAGAAACCGGGACAGGGCCTCTGGAAACACCATATATTTT. It specifies CASRNRDRASGNTIYF.

The chain links TRBV28 to TRBJ1-2; 7 nucleotides agree with TRBD1. The CDR3 loop spans 13 amino acids. V lost 6 bases, J lost 2 bases, and 3 bases stayed unmatched. Per the germline V gene, CDR1 is MDHEN and CDR2 is SYDVKM. In DNA, the CDR3 is TGTGCCAGCAGACGACAGGGAAACTATGGCTACACCTTC. Translating gives CASRRQGNYGYTF.

This chain joins TRBV28 and TRBJ2-7; tentative D call: TRBD2 (6 bases). The CDR3 covers 15 residues. The germline V gene encodes CDR1 MDHEN and CDR2 SYDVKM. Between the trimmed V and J ends, which lost 3 bases and 0 bases, there was a span of 12 bases. The CDR3 DNA reads as TGTGCCAGCAGTTTTCGCGGGGTCAGCTCCTACGAGCAGTACTTC. It is translated as CASSFRGVSSYEQYF. The complete variable domain, with remaining parts taken from reference TRBV28 and TRBJ2-7, reads DVKVTQSSRYLVKRTGEKVFLECVQDMDHENMFWYRQDPGLGLRLIYFSYDVKMKEKGDIPEGYSVSREKKERFSLILESASTNQTSMYLCASSFRGVSSYEQYFGPGTRLTVT.

V gene TRBV4-1 combines with J gene TRBJ1-3; 8 nucleotides align to TRBD1. CDR1 and CDR2 from the germline V gene are MGHRA and YSYEKL. The CDR3 sequence is 15 residues long. With V trimmed by 4 bases and J by 1 base, 3 bases remained unmatched. CDR3 region: CASSLGQGSGNTIYF. As DNA, the CDR3 is TGCGCCAGCAGCCTCGGACAGGGATCTGGAAACACCATATATTTT.

The V and J genes are TRBV7-3 and TRBJ1-1; D unresolved. V was cut by 1 base and J by 11 bases, with 17 bases left in between. The CDR3 contains 14 residues. Germline CDR1 and CDR2: SGHTA and FQGTGA. CDR3 region: CASSLNARTREAFF. For the CDR3, the DNA is TGTGCCAGCAGCTTAAATGCTCGGACCCGGGAGGCTTTCTTT.

The rearrangement links TRBV7-9 to TRBJ2-6; D is possibly TRBD1 (6 bases). The CDR3 is made up of 17 amino acids. In germline, CDR1 is SEHNR, CDR2 FQNEAQ (reference sequence). With 5 bases removed from V and 0 bases from J, the gap between germline ends came to 14 bases. This CDR3 reads CASSPDRPSSGANVLTF. The DNA for the CDR3 is TGTGCCAGCAGCCCGGACAGACCAAGCTCTGGGGCCAACGTCCTGACTTTC.

The chain couples TRBV7-9 to TRBJ2-5, with TRBD2 matching 8 bases. Germline values: CDR1 SEHNR, CDR2 FQNEAQ (reference sequence). The CDR3 extends over 14 amino acids. Trimming cost V 0 bases and J 5 bases; bases outside gene matches: 2. The CDR3 loop is CASSLATSVETQYF. The CDR3 coding sequence is TGTGCCAGCAGCTTAGCGACTAGCGTTGAGACCCAGTACTTC. The full variable domain, rest sourced from reference TRBV7-9 and TRBJ2-5, is DTGVSQNPRHKITKRGQNVTFRCDPISEHNRLYWYRQTLGQGPEFLTYFQNEAQLEKSRLLSDRFSAERPKGSFSTLEIQRTEQGDSAMYLCASSLATSVETQYFGPGTRLLVL.

The V call is TRBV29-1, the J call TRBJ2-1; D is possibly TRBD2 (5 bases). The germline V and J ends were trimmed by 2 bases and 6 bases, with 11 bases remaining between them. CDR1 is SQVTM, CDR2 ANQGSEA, per germline. The CDR3 extends over 13 amino acids. CDR3 amino acids: CSVESKAGNEQFF. CDR3 DNA: TGCAGCGTTGAATCCAAGGCGGGCAATGAGCAGTTCTTC.

The chain combines TRBV28 with TRBJ2-7; a weak D match, TRBD1 (6 bases). From germline, CDR1 is MDHEN and CDR2 SYDVKM. The CDR3 has 14 residues. V was cut by 5 bases and J by 2 bases, with 13 bases left in between. The DNA of the CDR3 is TGTGCCAGCAGTCCGGCAGGGGCAACCTACGAGCAGTACTTC. Translation gives CASSPAGATYEQYF.

The rearrangement uses TRBV29-1 and TRBJ2-6, with 8 bases fitting TRBD1. The J segment lost 0 bases and the V segment lost 4 bases, leaving 11 bases of the junction unmatched. Germline assignment: CDR1 SQVTM and CDR2 ANQGSEA. The CDR3 totals 18 residues. CDR3 nucleotide sequence: TGCAGCGTTGGGGCTTCCGGGACAGGTACCTCTGGGGCCAACGTCCTGACTTTC. It is translated as CSVGASGTGTSGANVLTF. The variable domain in full, completed from reference TRBV29-1 and TRBJ2-6, reads SAVISQKPSRDICQRGTSLTIQCQVDSQVTMMFWYRQQPGQSLTLIATANQGSEATYESGFVIDKFPISRPNLTFSTLTVSNMSPEDSSIYLCSVGASGTGTSGANVLTFGAGSRLTVL.

A note on this clone: Other DNA sequences from this sample encode an identical CDR3 as well. The chain carries TRBV28 and TRBJ1-2; 8 bases line up with TRBD1. The CDR3 extends over 14 amino acids. The V gene's germline CDR1 is MDHEN and CDR2 SYDVKM. The junction had 7 bases not matched to a gene; V was cut back by 5 bases and J by 5 bases. CDR3 coding DNA: TGTGCCAGCAGTCCCCCAGGGACAGGATATGGCTACACCTTC. Residues: CASSPPGTGYGYTF.

The chain recombines TRBV18 with TRBJ2-3; TRBD1 aligns across 9 bases. CDR1 is KGHSH, CDR2 LQKENI, per germline. CDR3 length: 16 residues. With V trimmed by 4 bases and J by 5 bases, 10 bases remained unmatched. The CDR3 region is CASSLSTQGAQDTQYF. The CDR3 region has the DNA TGTGCCAGCTCACTTAGCACACAGGGGGCGCAAGATACGCAGTATTTT.

The V call is TRBV7-6, the J call TRBJ1-5; a weak D match, TRBD1 (5 bases). This CDR3 is built from 15 residues. Germline loops: CDR1 SGHVS, CDR2 FNYEAQ. Trimming removed 2 bases from V and 4 bases from J, with 12 bases in between. CDR3 coding DNA: TGTGCCAGCAGCTTAAACAGGCACCCAAATCAGCCCCAGCATTTT. The encoded protein is CASSLNRHPNQPQHF.

V usage is TRBV9 and J usage is TRBJ2-1; 11 bases fit TRBD2. CDR3 size: 17 residues. Trimming cost V 4 bases and J 4 bases; bases outside gene matches: 10. CDR1 is SGDLS, CDR2 YYNGEE, per germline. The CDR3 DNA sequence: TGTGCCAGCAGCTACCGGGTAGCGGGGGGGTCTTACAATGAGCAGTTCTTC. Its protein product is CASSYRVAGGSYNEQFF.

The CDR3 loop reads CASSQDPTGTYGYTF. In nucleotides, the CDR3 is TGTGCCAGCAGCCAAGACCCGACAGGGACCTATGGCTACACCTTC. The chain is built from TRBV3-1 (or the pseudogene TRBV3-2) and TRBJ1-2; 7 bases are a match to TRBD1. CDR3 length: 15 amino acids. Germline CDR1 reads LGHDT; CDR2 reads YNNKEL (reference sequence). The V segment lost 0 bases and the J segment 4 bases; nucleotides outside the gene matches: 5.

The rearrangement links TRBV20-1 to TRBJ2-1; TRBD1 is a possible D gene (5 bases). Germline V gives CDR1 DFQATT, CDR2 SNEGSKA (reference sequence). V dropped 5 bases and J dropped 8 bases, with 7 bases sitting between them. This CDR3 spans 10 amino acids. CDR3 DNA: TGCAGTGCTTGGGGCCATGAGCAGTTCTTC. It translates to CSAWGHEQFF.

The genes are TRBV6-5 and TRBJ1-6, with 7 bases lining up with TRBD1. CDR3 length: 16 residues. The junction had 7 bases not matched to a gene; V was cut back by 2 bases and J by 6 bases. The germline gives CDR1 MNHEY, CDR2 SVGAGI. DNA for the CDR3: TGTGCCAGCAGTTACAGATTACGGGACAGTAATTCACCCCTCCACTTT. This gives the protein CASSYRLRDSNSPLHF.

The V call is TRBV5-4, the J call TRBJ2-7; a weak D match, TRBD1 (6 bases). Germline V CDR1 and CDR2: SGHNT, YYREEE (reference sequence). The CDR3 length is 15 residues. The germline V and J ends were trimmed by 4 bases and 6 bases, with 20 bases remaining between them. In nucleotides, the CDR3 is TGTGCCAGCAGCGCGGCGTCAACAGGGTTTAGCGAGCAGTACTTC. This gives the protein CASSAASTGFSEQYF.

The chain joins TRBV28 to TRBJ1-4, with D possibly matching TRBD1 (5 bases). V gave up 3 bases and J gave up 6 bases, with 8 bases separating them. The CDR3 loop spans 13 amino acids. Germline-derived CDR1 and CDR2 are MDHEN and SYDVKM. This chain's CDR3 is CASSFGGDEKLFF. CDR3 sequence (DNA): TGTGCCAGCAGTTTCGGGGGGGATGAAAAACTGTTTTTT.

This rearrangement joins TRBV6-5 to TRBJ1-6; TRBD1 might be the D (5 bases). Between the trimmed V and J ends, which lost 6 bases and 6 bases, there was a span of 12 bases. Per the germline V gene, CDR1 is MNHEY and CDR2 is SVGAGI. The CDR3 contains 14 residues. The CDR3 sequence: CASRPDSLNSPLHF. The CDR3 DNA reads TGTGCCAGCAGACCAGACAGTCTTAATTCACCCCTCCACTTT.

V usage is TRBV6-5 and J usage is TRBJ2-7, with unresolved D. Per the germline V gene, CDR1 is MNHEY and CDR2 is SVGAGI. Deletions cut 10 bases from V and 1 base from J, with 14 bases between. This CDR3 region has 13 residues. The CDR3 is CATRRGFSYEQYF. CDR3 in DNA: TGTGCCACACGGCGAGGATTTTCCTACGAGCAGTACTTC.

This chain links TRBV24-1 with TRBJ2-1, with a tentative D call TRBD1 (5 bases). Germline V gives CDR1 KGHDR, CDR2 SFDVKD. CDR3 length: 16 amino acids. The germline V and J ends were trimmed by 3 bases and 0 bases, with 11 bases remaining between them. CDR3 amino acids: CATSDQHRSSYNEQFF. The CDR3 nucleotides read TGTGCCACCAGTGATCAACACAGGAGCTCCTACAATGAGCAGTTCTTC.

The gene calls are TRBV10-3 and TRBJ2-7, with 10 positions matching TRBD1. The V and J ends lost 8 bases and 4 bases, in that order; junction bases with no gene match: 5. CDR3 size: 13 residues. Germline CDR1 is ENHRY and CDR2 is SYGVKD. CDR3 residues: CAISRDRGYEQYF. The DNA of the CDR3 is TGTGCCATCTCTCGGGACAGGGGTTACGAGCAGTACTTC.